This T cell receptor (beta chain) stems from a study of T-cell reconstitution after alpha-beta-depleted transplantation in children. Using unique molecular identifiers, the investigators prepared the TCRbeta library. MiXCR, applied by TCRdb to the PCR reads, yields one record per CDR3 protein. This sample has about 610,000 distinct CDR3 sequences, with over 9.5% found just once. Many counts were recorded for this clonotype. This CDR3 has 12 residues. CDR1 and CDR2 from the germline V gene are DFQATT and SNEGSKA (reference sequence). Trimming shortened V by 6 bases and J by 2 bases, and 11 bases separated the two germline ends.

The chain couples TRBV20-1 to TRBJ2-7; D may match TRBD1 or TRBD2 (5 bases each). Sequenced material: PBMCs from the stem cell graft donor, taken from the stem cell graft. The TCR was taken from a human donor who donated a stem cell graft to a child with acute myeloid leukemia. The CDR3 nucleotides read TGCAGTGCAGAGCGAGGGGCCTACGAGCAGTACTTC. It is translated as CSAERGAYEQYF.